The clone carrying this T cell receptor (beta chain) turned up a few times. These data originate in a study of blood T cell repertoires in COVID-19. Study at large: Both acute and convalescent COVID-19 samples were obtained from the United States, Italy and Spain.

Source study methods: Amplification from reference gene primers served as the basis for estimated nucleated cell counts. Clones were read by immunoSEQ multiplex PCR, and TCRdb kept only the in-frame ones, dropping some. Clone size and V and J calls were adopted from that table, with D and trimming inferred from the DNA. The sample has roughly 100,000 clones, about 75% seen once. V dropped 7 bases and J dropped 3 bases, with 15 bases sitting between them. The CDR3 totals 14 residues. CDR1 and CDR2 (germline): MNHEY, SVGAGI. This sequence was found in a woman aged 80 or over with acute or convalescent COVID-19. The sample comprised peripheral blood. The chain links TRBV6-5 to TRBJ1-1; tentatively, D is TRBD1 (6 bases). CDR3 in amino acids: CASMVSGQHTEAFF. The DNA of the CDR3 is TGTGCCAGCATGGTCTCCGGACAGCACACTGAAGCTTTCTTT.